This T cell receptor (beta chain) was captured in a study of CD8+CD57+ T cells in acquired aplastic anemia. About the study: Healthy-donor CD4+ cells averaged roughly 10.8 million reads. Whole-study results and caveats: No significant difference in CD8+ Simpson's diversity was found between patients and controls. Sharing between patients and controls was observed for around 27 CD8+ CDR3 sequences.

The template for TCR beta VDJ and CDR3 sequence profiling was genomic DNA. From the reads, TCRdb called clonotypes with MiXCR, one entry per CDR3 protein. The sample holds roughly 420,000 distinct CDR3 sequences, around 68% seen once. Germline V lookup: CDR1 WNHNN, CDR2 SYGVQD (reference sequence). V was clipped by 0 bases and J by 5 bases; unmatched bases: 2. This CDR3 spans 16 amino acids. A word on this clonotype: Its antigen is currently unknown.

The gene calls are TRBV10-1 and TRBJ2-1; 12 bases match TRBD2. Sequenced input: sorted CD4+, CD8+, or CD8+CD57+ T cells (not recorded which) from PBMCs. The clonotype was recovered from a human donor in good health, serving as a control. CDR3 in DNA: TGCGCCAGCAGTGAGTCTCTAGCGGGGGGGGACAATGAGCAGTTCTTC. This codes for CASSESLAGGDNEQFF.